Listed below are T cell receptor beta chains from one sample, sequenced in a study of CD8+CD57+ T cells in acquired aplastic anemia. Via MiXCR, TCRdb re-called the reads, giving one row per CDR3 protein. Of some 70,000 distinct CDR3 sequences in the sample, approximately 50% were seen once. The sample consisted of sorted CD4+, CD8+, or CD8+CD57+ T cells (not recorded which) from PBMCs. The receptor source for this set is a human donor in good health, serving as a control. Each CDR3 is given with its conserved first and last residue. The order of the fields is V gene, J gene, D gene, clone size, CDR3 protein, CDR3 DNA. A D gene is named only where the DNA matches it firmly. The listing skips clone size in some rows; elsewhere it reads once, few, many or a size class.

TRBV7-9	TRBJ2-3	NA	many	CASSSREGSVDTQYF	TGTGCCAGCAGCTCCCGAGAGGGCTCGGTCGATACGCAGTATTTT
TRBV10-1	TRBJ2-3	NA	NA	CASSENQPDTQYF	TGCGCCAGCAGTGAGAACCAGCCGGATACGCAGTATTTT
TRBV10-3	TRBJ2-1	NA	NA	CVISEPEDWRGYNEQFF	TGTGTCATCAGTGAGCCGGAGGACTGGCGGGGTTACAATGAGCAGTTCTTC
TRBV2	TRBJ1-1	NA	NA	CASSSQGRNTEAFF	TGTGCCAGCAGTTCTCAGGGTCGGAACACTGAAGCTTTCTTT
TRBV19	TRBJ1-2	TRBD1	NA	CASSPGQGGNYGYTF	TGTGCCAGTAGTCCTGGACAGGGAGGAAACTATGGCTACACCTTC
TRBV7-8	TRBJ1-2	NA	many	CASSLAQGFGLGGGYTF	TGTGCCAGCAGCTTAGCACAGGGTTTCGGACTGGGGGGTGGCTACACCTTC
TRBV2	TRBJ2-2	NA	many	CASSFNRVESSGELFF	TGTGCCAGCAGTTTCAACAGGGTGGAGTCGTCCGGGGAGCTGTTTTTT
TRBV6-2/TRBV6-3	TRBJ2-4	NA	many	CASSSMTIGFKNIQYF	TGTGCCAGCAGCTCTATGACCATTGGGTTCAAAAACATTCAGTACTTC
TRBV4-1	TRBJ1-5	NA	NA	CASSQAYQLNQPRHF	TGCGCCAGCAGCCAAGCCTACCAGCTCAATCAGCCCCGGCATTTT
TRBV2	TRBJ1-4	NA	many	CASSETALLNEKLFF	TGTGCCAGCAGTGAGACGGCACTACTTAATGAAAAACTGTTTTTT
TRBV9	TRBJ2-3	TRBD2	NA	CASSAGLAGVLDTQYF	TGTGCCAGCAGCGCCGGACTAGCGGGAGTCTTAGATACGCAGTATTTT
TRBV20-1	TRBJ2-5	NA	NA	CSASGASGDLETQYF	TGCAGTGCTAGTGGGGCGTCGGGGGATCTAGAGACCCAGTACTTC
TRBV7-6	TRBJ1-5	NA	NA	CASSPERADSNQPQHF	TGTGCCAGCAGCCCAGAGAGGGCGGATAGCAATCAGCCCCAGCATTTT
TRBV19	TRBJ1-1	NA	NA	CASRTQGWDTEAFF	TGTGCCAGTAGAACACAGGGTTGGGACACTGAAGCTTTCTTT
TRBV10-3	TRBJ2-7	TRBD1	NA	CAISVGTGEQYF	TGTGCCATCAGTGTGGGGACAGGCGAGCAGTACTTC
TRBV2	TRBJ2-2	TRBD2	NA	CASSEIGGAGELFF	TGTGCCAGCAGTGAAATCGGGGGGGCCGGGGAGCTGTTTTTT
TRBV12-3/TRBV12-4	TRBJ1-5	NA	NA	CASSLADRNQPQHF	TGTGCCAGCAGTCTCGCAGACAGGAATCAGCCCCAGCATTTT
TRBV2	TRBJ1-6	TRBD1	NA	CASSGDRGSPLHF	TGTGCCAGCAGCGGGGACAGGGGTTCACCCCTCCACTTT
TRBV7-8	TRBJ1-3	NA	many	CASSSFSWGREGNTIYF	TGTGCCAGCAGCTCCTTCTCTTGGGGGCGCGAAGGAAACACCATATATTTT
TRBV19	TRBJ2-7	NA	NA	CASSLDGFAYEQYF	TGTGCCAGTAGTTTGGACGGATTCGCCTACGAGCAGTACTTC
TRBV5-1	TRBJ1-2	TRBD1	many	CASSGAGQGGIYYGYTF	TGCGCCAGCAGCGGGGCGGGACAGGGGGGCATCTACTATGGCTACACCTTC
TRBV2	TRBJ2-7	NA	NA	CASSEQGSSYEQYF	TGTGCCAGCAGTGAACAGGGGTCAAGCTACGAGCAGTACTTC
TRBV19	TRBJ2-7	NA	NA	CASSPPGVADEQYF	TGTGCCAGTAGTCCCCCAGGGGTCGCCGACGAGCAGTACTTC
TRBV5-4	TRBJ2-7	TRBD2	many	CASSFGLAGDEQYF	TGTGCCAGCAGCTTTGGACTAGCGGGAGACGAGCAGTACTTC
TRBV3-1	TRBJ2-1	NA	NA	CASSQGQRVNRNRNEQFF	TGTGCCAGCAGCCAAGGTCAGCGGGTGAACCGGAACCGAAATGAGCAGTTCTTC
TRBV20-1	TRBJ2-1	TRBD2	NA	CSALGLAGLGNEQFF	TGCAGTGCTTTAGGACTAGCGGGATTGGGTAATGAGCAGTTCTTC
TRBV5-5	TRBJ1-1	NA	NA	CASSLVTDLNTEAFF	TGTGCCAGCAGCTTGGTGACCGATCTCAACACTGAAGCTTTCTTT
TRBV20-1	TRBJ2-1	NA	once	CSAHPVHNEQFF	TGCAGTGCCCACCCCGTCCACAATGAGCAGTTCTTC
TRBV25-1	TRBJ1-2	TRBD1	few	CASSEQGAEMYGYTF	TGTGCCAGCAGTGAACAGGGGGCTGAGATGTATGGCTACACCTTC
TRBV27	TRBJ2-3	NA	many	CASSLGSTDTQYF	TGTGCCAGCAGCTTGGGTAGCACAGATACGCAGTATTTT
TRBV3-1	TRBJ1-1	NA	many	CASSQDEETNTEAFF	TGTGCCAGCAGCCAAGATGAGGAGACGAACACTGAAGCTTTCTTT
TRBV11-1	TRBJ2-1	TRBD2	NA	CASVGLAGGYEQFF	TGTGCCAGCGTCGGACTAGCGGGGGGGTATGAGCAGTTCTTC
TRBV6-6	TRBJ1-5	NA	many	CASSYESPLFNNQPQHF	TGTGCCAGCAGTTACGAAAGTCCCCTCTTTAACAATCAGCCCCAGCATTTT
TRBV19	TRBJ1-1	NA	medium-sized	CASTAGMNTEAFF	TGTGCCAGTACTGCAGGGATGAACACTGAAGCTTTCTTT